This T cell receptor beta chain emerged from a study of blood T cell repertoires in COVID-19. On the study more broadly: Whether acute or convalescent, the COVID-19 samples came from the United States, Italy and Spain. T cells, B-cell-depleted T cells, or PBMCs supplied cDNA or gDNA.

The CDR3 is 14 amino acids. Between the trimmed V and J ends, which lost 5 bases and 1 base, there was a span of 12 bases. CDR1 and CDR2 from the germline V gene are SGHTA and FQGNSA. Authors' methods: For nucleated cells, counts were estimated from reference gene primer amplification. The data were produced by immunoSEQ multiplex PCR, yet TCRdb's version contains in-frame clones alone and is incomplete. That table is the source of V, J and clone size, and D and trimming were worked out from the DNA. The data contain 250,000 to 300,000 clones, approximately 77% of them singletons. Material: peripheral blood. V and J are TRBV7-2 and TRBJ2-7; D is ambiguous. This sequence was found in a woman between 18 and 30 years old with acute or convalescent COVID-19. CDR3 sequence: CASSPDSVSYEQYF. Written as DNA, the CDR3 is TGTGCCAGCAGCCCAGACTCAGTATCCTACGAGCAGTACTTC.